The 21 T cell receptor beta chains below come from one sample, sequenced in a study of cytomegalovirus exposure and HLA in healthy donors. A multiplex PCR was run with 60 Vbeta primers and 13 Jbeta primers. Sequencing was performed with immunoSEQ multiplex PCR; in TCRdb, only in-frame clones are kept and a portion is missing. The sample includes around 150,000 clones, over 75% seen only once; the top ten take approximately 2.3%. Specimen: PBMCs. These receptors all come from a man in his thirties or forties in good health and CMV-seronegative.

The chain uses TRBV28 and TRBJ2-2; no clear D gene. The CDR3 extends over 15 amino acids. The V gene's germline CDR1 is MDHEN and CDR2 SYDVKM. V was pared by 4 bases and J by 5 bases, with 14 bases between. The CDR3 nucleotides read TGTGCCAGCAGTTCTGACGTCCCGGGTACCGGGGAGCTGTTTTTT. It specifies CASSSDVPGTGELFF.

V and J are TRBV7-9 and TRBJ2-1; the match to TRBD2 covers 13 bases. The CDR3 runs 14 residues. With 5 bases clipped from V and 10 bases from J, the junction kept 5 bases outside the gene matches. Germline values: CDR1 SEHNR, CDR2 FQNEAQ (reference sequence). The DNA for the CDR3 is TGTGCCAGCAGCCAAGGGACTAGCGGGGTGGAGCAGTTCTTC. This sequence encodes CASSQGTSGVEQFF.

The chain links TRBV29-1 to TRBJ2-7; D is unclear. CDR3 length equals 13 residues. CDR1 and CDR2 from the germline V gene are SQVTM and ANQGSEA. V was cut by 3 bases and J by 1 base, with 10 bases left in between. The CDR3 sequence is CSVEVVSSYEQYF. CDR3 DNA sequence: TGCAGCGTTGAGGTGGTCAGTTCCTACGAGCAGTACTTC.

The chain combines TRBV5-1 with TRBJ2-7, with D unclear. Germline V gene lookup returns CDR1 SGHRS and CDR2 YFSETQ. This CDR3 contains 13 residues. V gave up 0 bases and J gave up 4 bases, with 8 bases separating them. The DNA of the CDR3 is TGCGCCAGCAGCTTGGTCTCCGGTTACGAGCAGTACTTC. Residues: CASSLVSGYEQYF.

The chain links TRBV9 to TRBJ2-3; the D is unclear. The germline V gene has CDR1 SGDLS and CDR2 YYNGEE. This CDR3 has 14 residues. Deletions cut 3 bases from V and 0 bases from J, with 8 bases between. In DNA, the CDR3 is TGTGCCAGCAGCGCCTCTATAAGCACAGATACGCAGTATTTT. Protein product: CASSASISTDTQYF. The full variable domain, with the rest looked up from reference TRBV9 and TRBJ2-3, is DSGVTQTPKHLITATGQRVTLRCSPRSGDLSVYWYQQSLDQGLQFLIQYYNGEERAKGNILERFSAQQFPDLHSELNLSSLELGDSALYFCASSASISTDTQYFGPGTRLTVL.

V is TRBV28 and J is TRBJ2-5; the D gene is possibly TRBD1 (5 bases). This CDR3 region has 11 residues. The V end lost 8 bases, the J end lost 4 bases, and 8 bases lay between the germline ends. Per germline, CDR1 MDHEN and CDR2 SYDVKM. The CDR3 DNA reads as TGTGCCAGCTCAAGGGGAGAGACCCAGTACTTC. Residues: CASSRGETQYF.

V is TRBV28 and J is TRBJ2-6, with D perhaps TRBD1 (5 bases). The germline gives CDR1 MDHEN, CDR2 SYDVKM. The CDR3 length is 19 residues. V was clipped by 6 bases and J by 0 bases, with 21 bases between them. CDR3 region: CASSLGIQGTYSGANVLTF. The CDR3 DNA is TGTGCCAGCAGCCTGGGGATCCAGGGAACCTACTCTGGGGCCAACGTCCTGACTTTC.

The J gene is TRBJ1-5, the V gene TRBV11-2; tentative D call: TRBD1 (6 bases). Germline assignment: CDR1 SGHAT and CDR2 FQNNGV. This CDR3 is 14 amino acids long. V was trimmed by 2 bases and J by 7 bases, leaving 12 bases between them. The chain's CDR3 is CASSLTQGNQPQHF. The CDR3 region has the DNA TGTGCCAGCAGCTTAACTCAGGGGAACCAGCCCCAGCATTTT.

The chain combines TRBV5-1 with TRBJ1-4; perhaps TRBD1 as D (5 bases). V was shortened by 4 bases and J by 4 bases, with 14 bases between the two germline ends. Per the germline V gene, CDR1 is SGHRS and CDR2 is YFSETQ. This CDR3 spans 15 amino acids. CDR3 in DNA: TGCGCCAGCAGCCTTGGGGGGGTCCGTAATGAAAAACTGTTTTTT. Its translation is CASSLGGVRNEKLFF.

The J gene is TRBJ1-1, the V gene TRBV20-1, with D hard to call. CDR1 and CDR2 (germline): DFQATT, SNEGSKA (reference sequence). V was cut by 3 bases and J by 7 bases, with 9 bases left in between. The CDR3 is made up of 11 amino acids. CDR3 loop: CSASPVREAFF. CDR3 coding DNA: TGCAGTGCTAGCCCAGTTCGTGAAGCTTTCTTT.

The gene calls are TRBV30 and TRBJ2-1, with 7 nucleotides matching TRBD1. Germline V gene sequence: CDR1 GTSNPN, CDR2 SVGIG (reference sequence). The CDR3 is 16 residues long. V shed 2 bases and J 0 bases; nucleotides not matched to a gene: 7. The DNA for the CDR3 is TGTGCCTGGAGTAGAGACAGGGTGAGCTCCTACAATGAGCAGTTCTTC. Residues: CAWSRDRVSSYNEQFF.

The J gene is TRBJ1-4, the V gene TRBV4-2; D might be TRBD1 (5 bases). Germline values: CDR1 LGHNA, CDR2 YNFKEQ. Trimming took off 1 base at V and 5 bases at J, with 14 bases between the two ends. CDR3 length: 16 amino acids. The CDR3 DNA reads as TGTGCCAGCAGCCAAGCCGTGCAGGGCCCAAATGAAAAACTGTTTTTT. This translates into CASSQAVQGPNEKLFF.

This clone appeared a few times. CDR3 nucleotides: TGTGCCAGCAGCCAAAACAGGGGTGCAGATACGCAGTATTTT. It translates to CASSQNRGADTQYF. V usage is TRBV16 and J usage is TRBJ2-3; 7 nucleotides agree with TRBD1. The ends lost 2 bases at V and 4 bases at J; junction bases unmatched: 3. The CDR3 extends over 14 amino acids. Germline assignment: CDR1 KGHSY and CDR2 FQNENV.

The chain couples TRBV5-1 to TRBJ2-1, with 8 bases fitting TRBD2. Germline values: CDR1 SGHRS, CDR2 YFSETQ. The CDR3 length is 14 residues. V lost 0 bases, J lost 8 bases, and 4 bases stayed unmatched. Written as DNA, the CDR3 is TGCGCCAGCAGCTTGGGGACTAGCTCGTATGAGCAGTTCTTC. Protein sequence: CASSLGTSSYEQFF.

This chain joins TRBV28 and TRBJ2-7; 8 bases fit TRBD2. J was trimmed by 2 bases and V by 5 bases; bases with no gene match: 5. Germline CDR1 and CDR2: MDHEN and SYDVKM. The CDR3 is 14 amino acids. CDR3 sequence reads: CASSPAGATYEQYF. CDR3 bases: TGTGCCAGCAGTCCAGCGGGGGCAACCTACGAGCAGTACTTC.

J is TRBJ1-1 and V is TRBV7-2; TRBD1 is a possible D gene (5 bases). Germline CDR1 is SGHTA and CDR2 is FQGNSA. V shed 1 base and J shed 9 bases, with 12 bases lying between them. This CDR3 contains 13 residues. The CDR3 coding sequence is TGTGCCAGCAGCTTAGTGGCTGCGGACAAAGCTTTCTTT. Translated, it gives CASSLVAADKAFF.

This chain links TRBV6-6 with TRBJ1-2; 9 bases fit TRBD1. The V gene end was trimmed by 5 bases and the J gene end by 3 bases; junction bases not matched to a gene: 4. The CDR3 runs 14 residues. Germline CDR1 MNHNY, CDR2 SVGAGI (reference sequence). In DNA form, the CDR3 reads TGTGCCAGCAGTCCCAGACAGGGGGACTATGGCTACACCTTC. It codes for CASSPRQGDYGYTF.

This clone showed up just a few times. The chain couples TRBV6-6 to TRBJ1-1, with D tentatively TRBD1 (6 bases). The germline V gene encodes CDR1 MNHNY and CDR2 SVGAGI (reference sequence). The CDR3 runs 11 residues. For the CDR3, the DNA is TGTGCGGGGGCAGGCAACACTGAAGCTTTCTTT. This encodes CAGAGNTEAFF.

The CDR3 region has the DNA TGTGCCAGCAGTGACTCGGGGAAGCGGGGGGGCTACCGAGCGCAGTATTTT. Encoded protein: CASSDSGKRGGYRAQYF. The chain recombines TRBV6-4 with TRBJ2-3, with 10 nucleotides matching TRBD2. CDR3 length: 17 amino acids. J lost 10 bases, V lost 0 bases, and 13 bases had no gene match. Germline V gives CDR1 MRHNA, CDR2 SNTAGT.

The chain has TRBV5-1 and TRBJ2-7; TRBD1 matches 7 bases. The CDR3 loop spans 14 amino acids. The V gene's germline CDR1 is SGHRS and CDR2 YFSETQ. Losses at the gene ends were 0 bases for V and 3 bases for J; bases not matched to a gene: 3. CDR3 coding DNA: TGCGCCAGCAGCTTGGGACAGGGCTTCTACGAGCAGTACTTC. This gives the protein CASSLGQGFYEQYF.

The chain employs TRBV5-5 and TRBJ2-5; TRBD2 matches 7 bases. The CDR3 totals 18 residues. V trimming: 0 bases; J trimming: 1 base; junction bases outside the gene matches: 12. CDR1 is SGHKS and CDR2 is YYEKEE in the germline V gene (reference sequence). The CDR3 sequence: CASSLGAGAGRTQETQYF. The DNA for the CDR3 is TGTGCCAGCAGCTTGGGGGCGGGAGCGGGCCGGACCCAAGAGACCCAGTACTTC.